A single sample gave rise to the 3 T cell receptor beta chains below, sequenced in a study of T cells in Graves' hyperthyroidism and ophthalmopathy. RNA transcripts provided the source from which TCR beta CDR3 regions were amplified. A first-round RT-PCR of the TCR CDR3 used the HTBI primer set. One entry per CDR3 protein, called by TCRdb with MiXCR from the multiplex PCR reads. In the table there are approximately 380,000 distinct CDR3 sequences, roughly 18% of which are singletons. The sequenced sample consisted of blood. These receptors all come from a man between 18 and 29 years old with Graves' ophthalmopathy.

This clonotype was detected ten times or more. The rearrangement links TRBV6-1 to TRBJ1-5; no firm D call. The V end lost 5 bases, the J end lost 0 bases, and 14 bases lay between the germline ends. Germline-derived CDR1 and CDR2 are MNHNS and SASEGT. This CDR3 contains 16 residues. The CDR3 is CASSYDGQYSNQPQHF. CDR3 sequence (DNA): TGTGCCAGCAGTTATGATGGGCAGTATAGCAATCAGCCCCAGCATTTT.

This clonotype appeared many times. The J gene is TRBJ2-1, the V gene TRBV28; D unclear. Germline V gene data show CDR1 as MDHEN and CDR2 as SYDVKM. The CDR3 extends over 16 amino acids. V was shortened by 6 bases and J by 1 base, with 16 bases between the two germline ends. CDR3 bases: TGTGCCAGCAGCTTACCGTGGCTGCCTTCCTACAATGAGCAGTTCTTC. This sequence encodes CASSLPWLPSYNEQFF.

This clonotype has a count of ten or more. The rearrangement uses TRBV20-1 and TRBJ2-5; the match to TRBD1 covers 9 bases. The CDR3 has 14 amino acids. Per germline, CDR1 DFQATT and CDR2 SNEGSKA (reference sequence). Trimming removed 0 bases from V and 5 bases from J; junction bases left unmatched: 4. The CDR3: CSAREGQGYETQYF. CDR3 DNA sequence: TGCAGTGCTAGAGAGGGACAGGGATACGAGACCCAGTACTTC.